A selection of T cell receptor beta chains follows, all from one sample in a study of cytomegalovirus exposure and HLA in healthy donors. Clones were read by immunoSEQ multiplex PCR, and TCRdb kept only the in-frame ones, dropping some. The sample includes approximately 150,000 clones, about 64% seen only once; the top ten take roughly 4.7%. The specimen sequenced was PBMCs. The receptors shown here come from a man in his 60s in good health and CMV-seronegative. Both conserved end residues are part of each CDR3. The D gene is left open where the match is weak. The size entry is marked missing in some rows and otherwise reads once, few, many or a size class.

v_call	j_call	clone_size	d_call	cdr3_nt	cdr3_aa
TRBV6-5	TRBJ2-7	.	TRBD1	TGTGCCAGCAGCAGGGGGCCCTACGAGCAGTACTTC	CASSRGPYEQYF
TRBV5-1	TRBJ2-7	.	TRBD1	TGCGCCAGCAGCCTTAACGCCGGGACAGGGACTTACGAGCAGTACTTC	CASSLNAGTGTYEQYF
TRBV4-1	TRBJ2-5	.	.	TGCGCCAGCAGCCAAGGAACAGGCTCGAGGGAGACCCAGTACTTC	CASSQGTGSRETQYF
TRBV6-5	TRBJ2-7	.	.	TGTGCCAGCAGTTACGACCTCGGCAGGGTGTACGAGCAGTACTTC	CASSYDLGRVYEQYF
TRBV19	TRBJ2-1	.	TRBD1	TGTGCCAGTAGTATAGATCGATCCAGGGGGTCCTACAATGAGCAGTTCTTC	CASSIDRSRGSYNEQFF
TRBV19	TRBJ2-7	few	.	TGTGCCAGTAGGGGTGAGGGAGTAAGCGAGCAGTACTTC	CASRGEGVSEQYF
TRBV7-9	TRBJ2-5	.	.	TGTGCCAGCAGCTTAGAAACAGAACAAGAGACCCAGTACTTC	CASSLETEQETQYF
TRBV6-1	TRBJ1-6	.	.	TGTGCCAGCAGTGTGGGGACATATAATTCACCCCTCCACTTT	CASSVGTYNSPLHF
TRBV10-2	TRBJ2-1	few	.	TGCGCCAGCAGTGAGGCGGCCATAAACAATGAGCAGTTCTTC	CASSEAAINNEQFF
TRBV5-8	TRBJ1-5	.	.	TGTGCCAGCAGCTTGGGCGGTGGAGGGCCCCAGCATTTT	CASSLGGGGPQHF
TRBV29-1	TRBJ1-5	.	.	TGCAGCGCCCGGACAGATGAAAATCAGCCCCAGCATTTT	CSARTDENQPQHF
TRBV27	TRBJ2-3	.	.	TGTGCCAGCCAATACGGAATGGGGGGTCTCCGCACAGATACGCAGTATTTT	CASQYGMGGLRTDTQYF
TRBV28	TRBJ2-3	.	.	TGTGCCAGCAGTCCTACGGCCCCCGTGACTAGAACTAGCACAGATACGCAGTATTTT	CASSPTAPVTRTSTDTQYF
TRBV19	TRBJ1-1	.	TRBD1	TGTGCCAGTAGTACCCGACAGGGGAACACTGAAGCTTTCTTT	CASSTRQGNTEAFF
TRBV5-1	TRBJ1-1	.	.	TGCGCCAGCAGCTTGGCGGGGGGAAAAAGCGCTGAAGCTTTCTTT	CASSLAGGKSAEAFF
TRBV5-1	TRBJ2-7	few	.	TGCGCCAGCAGCTTGGATGCACATTCCTACGAGCAGTACTTC	CASSLDAHSYEQYF
TRBV19	TRBJ2-7	.	.	TGTGCCAGTAGTAAGTCCGGGAGCCCCTCCTACGAGCAGTACTTC	CASSKSGSPSYEQYF
TRBV15	TRBJ1-2	.	.	TGTGCCACCGAACCCGTGAGAGGGTCGTATGGCTACACCTTC	CATEPVRGSYGYTF
TRBV28	TRBJ1-1	.	.	TGTGCCACCGGGGGGAAAAACACTGAAGCTTTCTTT	CATGGKNTEAFF
TRBV7-9	TRBJ2-2	.	.	TGTGCCAGCAGCTTAGGGGCAGGGAGGACCGGGGAGCTGTTTTTT	CASSLGAGRTGELFF
TRBV19	TRBJ2-1	.	TRBD1	TGTGCCAGTAGTATCTCGGACAGGTCAGGTAATGAGCAGTTCTTC	CASSISDRSGNEQFF
TRBV13	TRBJ2-3	.	.	TGTGCCAGCAGCGTCGTAGGAAAGGGGTTTTCTAGCACAGATACGCAGTATTTT	CASSVVGKGFSSTDTQYF
TRBV11-2	TRBJ2-7	.	.	TGTGCCAGCAGCCCGAGACGGGAGCCCTACGAGCAGTACTTC	CASSPRREPYEQYF
TRBV19	TRBJ1-1	once	.	TGTGCCAGTAGTATTAGGGGATTGAACACTGAAGCTTTCTTT	CASSIRGLNTEAFF
TRBV12-5	TRBJ2-2	.	.	TGTGCTAGTGGTTTGATAAGCGGAGCGTACACCGGGGAGCTGTTTTTT	CASGLISGAYTGELFF
TRBV6-1	TRBJ1-1	.	.	TGTGCCAGCAGTGAAGTTGGGGGGGAGGCTTTCTTT	CASSEVGGEAFF
TRBV5-4	TRBJ2-3	.	TRBD2	TGTGCCAGCAGAGGACTAGCGGGCACCACAGATACGCAGTATTTT	CASRGLAGTTDTQYF
TRBV25-1	TRBJ2-2	few	.	TGTGCCAGCAGTGAAGGTCAGGGTGGGACCGGGGAGCTGTTTTTT	CASSEGQGGTGELFF
TRBV18	TRBJ2-7	.	.	TGTGCCAGCTCACCAGGGAGAACCTACGAGCAGTACTTC	CASSPGRTYEQYF
TRBV11-2	TRBJ2-5	.	.	TGTGCCAGCAGTACTGCAGGGCCAGAGACCCAGTACTTC	CASSTAGPETQYF
TRBV28	TRBJ2-7	.	TRBD1	TGTGCCAGCAGTTTACAGAGGACAGGGCGCCCCTACGAGCAGTACTTC	CASSLQRTGRPYEQYF
TRBV28	TRBJ2-7	.	.	TGTGCCAGCAGACCCCTGTTGCTCCGGGACAAGGAGACCTACGAGCAGTACTTC	CASRPLLLRDKETYEQYF
TRBV6-5	TRBJ2-5	.	.	TGTGCCAGCAGTTACACCCAGGGTCTTGCTCAAGAGACCCAGTACTTC	CASSYTQGLAQETQYF
TRBV29-1	TRBJ1-2	few	TRBD1	TGCAGCGTTGATAACAGGGGAGATTTTGGCTACACCTTC	CSVDNRGDFGYTF
TRBV5-5	TRBJ1-5	few	TRBD1	TGTGCCAGCAGCTTGGGGACAGGGGAGAATCAGCCCCAGCATTTT	CASSLGTGENQPQHF
TRBV18	TRBJ2-5	once	.	TGTGCCAGCTCACCCGGGGAGAGAGAGACCCAGTACTTC	CASSPGERETQYF
TRBV6-5	TRBJ1-1	.	.	TGTGCCAGCCAAGAGATCATGAACACTGAAGCTTTCTTT	CASQEIMNTEAFF
TRBV28	TRBJ1-1	.	.	TGTGCCAGCAGTTTACCAGGGTTGAACACTGAAGCTTTCTTT	CASSLPGLNTEAFF
TRBV6-1	TRBJ1-2	.	TRBD1	TGTGCCAGCAGTGTGGGCAGGGGGAAGGGCTACACCTTC	CASSVGRGKGYTF
TRBV5-1	TRBJ2-7	.	TRBD1	TGCGCCAGCAGCTTGGAAGGGGGCCACCTCTACGAGCAGTACTTC	CASSLEGGHLYEQYF
TRBV29-1	TRBJ1-6	.	TRBD1	TGCAGCGTCCGTGGGACAGGGCAATCACCCCTCCACTTT	CSVRGTGQSPLHF
TRBV28	TRBJ1-4	.	.	TGTGCCAGCAGTTTACCGAGGGATAATGAAAAACTGTTTTTT	CASSLPRDNEKLFF